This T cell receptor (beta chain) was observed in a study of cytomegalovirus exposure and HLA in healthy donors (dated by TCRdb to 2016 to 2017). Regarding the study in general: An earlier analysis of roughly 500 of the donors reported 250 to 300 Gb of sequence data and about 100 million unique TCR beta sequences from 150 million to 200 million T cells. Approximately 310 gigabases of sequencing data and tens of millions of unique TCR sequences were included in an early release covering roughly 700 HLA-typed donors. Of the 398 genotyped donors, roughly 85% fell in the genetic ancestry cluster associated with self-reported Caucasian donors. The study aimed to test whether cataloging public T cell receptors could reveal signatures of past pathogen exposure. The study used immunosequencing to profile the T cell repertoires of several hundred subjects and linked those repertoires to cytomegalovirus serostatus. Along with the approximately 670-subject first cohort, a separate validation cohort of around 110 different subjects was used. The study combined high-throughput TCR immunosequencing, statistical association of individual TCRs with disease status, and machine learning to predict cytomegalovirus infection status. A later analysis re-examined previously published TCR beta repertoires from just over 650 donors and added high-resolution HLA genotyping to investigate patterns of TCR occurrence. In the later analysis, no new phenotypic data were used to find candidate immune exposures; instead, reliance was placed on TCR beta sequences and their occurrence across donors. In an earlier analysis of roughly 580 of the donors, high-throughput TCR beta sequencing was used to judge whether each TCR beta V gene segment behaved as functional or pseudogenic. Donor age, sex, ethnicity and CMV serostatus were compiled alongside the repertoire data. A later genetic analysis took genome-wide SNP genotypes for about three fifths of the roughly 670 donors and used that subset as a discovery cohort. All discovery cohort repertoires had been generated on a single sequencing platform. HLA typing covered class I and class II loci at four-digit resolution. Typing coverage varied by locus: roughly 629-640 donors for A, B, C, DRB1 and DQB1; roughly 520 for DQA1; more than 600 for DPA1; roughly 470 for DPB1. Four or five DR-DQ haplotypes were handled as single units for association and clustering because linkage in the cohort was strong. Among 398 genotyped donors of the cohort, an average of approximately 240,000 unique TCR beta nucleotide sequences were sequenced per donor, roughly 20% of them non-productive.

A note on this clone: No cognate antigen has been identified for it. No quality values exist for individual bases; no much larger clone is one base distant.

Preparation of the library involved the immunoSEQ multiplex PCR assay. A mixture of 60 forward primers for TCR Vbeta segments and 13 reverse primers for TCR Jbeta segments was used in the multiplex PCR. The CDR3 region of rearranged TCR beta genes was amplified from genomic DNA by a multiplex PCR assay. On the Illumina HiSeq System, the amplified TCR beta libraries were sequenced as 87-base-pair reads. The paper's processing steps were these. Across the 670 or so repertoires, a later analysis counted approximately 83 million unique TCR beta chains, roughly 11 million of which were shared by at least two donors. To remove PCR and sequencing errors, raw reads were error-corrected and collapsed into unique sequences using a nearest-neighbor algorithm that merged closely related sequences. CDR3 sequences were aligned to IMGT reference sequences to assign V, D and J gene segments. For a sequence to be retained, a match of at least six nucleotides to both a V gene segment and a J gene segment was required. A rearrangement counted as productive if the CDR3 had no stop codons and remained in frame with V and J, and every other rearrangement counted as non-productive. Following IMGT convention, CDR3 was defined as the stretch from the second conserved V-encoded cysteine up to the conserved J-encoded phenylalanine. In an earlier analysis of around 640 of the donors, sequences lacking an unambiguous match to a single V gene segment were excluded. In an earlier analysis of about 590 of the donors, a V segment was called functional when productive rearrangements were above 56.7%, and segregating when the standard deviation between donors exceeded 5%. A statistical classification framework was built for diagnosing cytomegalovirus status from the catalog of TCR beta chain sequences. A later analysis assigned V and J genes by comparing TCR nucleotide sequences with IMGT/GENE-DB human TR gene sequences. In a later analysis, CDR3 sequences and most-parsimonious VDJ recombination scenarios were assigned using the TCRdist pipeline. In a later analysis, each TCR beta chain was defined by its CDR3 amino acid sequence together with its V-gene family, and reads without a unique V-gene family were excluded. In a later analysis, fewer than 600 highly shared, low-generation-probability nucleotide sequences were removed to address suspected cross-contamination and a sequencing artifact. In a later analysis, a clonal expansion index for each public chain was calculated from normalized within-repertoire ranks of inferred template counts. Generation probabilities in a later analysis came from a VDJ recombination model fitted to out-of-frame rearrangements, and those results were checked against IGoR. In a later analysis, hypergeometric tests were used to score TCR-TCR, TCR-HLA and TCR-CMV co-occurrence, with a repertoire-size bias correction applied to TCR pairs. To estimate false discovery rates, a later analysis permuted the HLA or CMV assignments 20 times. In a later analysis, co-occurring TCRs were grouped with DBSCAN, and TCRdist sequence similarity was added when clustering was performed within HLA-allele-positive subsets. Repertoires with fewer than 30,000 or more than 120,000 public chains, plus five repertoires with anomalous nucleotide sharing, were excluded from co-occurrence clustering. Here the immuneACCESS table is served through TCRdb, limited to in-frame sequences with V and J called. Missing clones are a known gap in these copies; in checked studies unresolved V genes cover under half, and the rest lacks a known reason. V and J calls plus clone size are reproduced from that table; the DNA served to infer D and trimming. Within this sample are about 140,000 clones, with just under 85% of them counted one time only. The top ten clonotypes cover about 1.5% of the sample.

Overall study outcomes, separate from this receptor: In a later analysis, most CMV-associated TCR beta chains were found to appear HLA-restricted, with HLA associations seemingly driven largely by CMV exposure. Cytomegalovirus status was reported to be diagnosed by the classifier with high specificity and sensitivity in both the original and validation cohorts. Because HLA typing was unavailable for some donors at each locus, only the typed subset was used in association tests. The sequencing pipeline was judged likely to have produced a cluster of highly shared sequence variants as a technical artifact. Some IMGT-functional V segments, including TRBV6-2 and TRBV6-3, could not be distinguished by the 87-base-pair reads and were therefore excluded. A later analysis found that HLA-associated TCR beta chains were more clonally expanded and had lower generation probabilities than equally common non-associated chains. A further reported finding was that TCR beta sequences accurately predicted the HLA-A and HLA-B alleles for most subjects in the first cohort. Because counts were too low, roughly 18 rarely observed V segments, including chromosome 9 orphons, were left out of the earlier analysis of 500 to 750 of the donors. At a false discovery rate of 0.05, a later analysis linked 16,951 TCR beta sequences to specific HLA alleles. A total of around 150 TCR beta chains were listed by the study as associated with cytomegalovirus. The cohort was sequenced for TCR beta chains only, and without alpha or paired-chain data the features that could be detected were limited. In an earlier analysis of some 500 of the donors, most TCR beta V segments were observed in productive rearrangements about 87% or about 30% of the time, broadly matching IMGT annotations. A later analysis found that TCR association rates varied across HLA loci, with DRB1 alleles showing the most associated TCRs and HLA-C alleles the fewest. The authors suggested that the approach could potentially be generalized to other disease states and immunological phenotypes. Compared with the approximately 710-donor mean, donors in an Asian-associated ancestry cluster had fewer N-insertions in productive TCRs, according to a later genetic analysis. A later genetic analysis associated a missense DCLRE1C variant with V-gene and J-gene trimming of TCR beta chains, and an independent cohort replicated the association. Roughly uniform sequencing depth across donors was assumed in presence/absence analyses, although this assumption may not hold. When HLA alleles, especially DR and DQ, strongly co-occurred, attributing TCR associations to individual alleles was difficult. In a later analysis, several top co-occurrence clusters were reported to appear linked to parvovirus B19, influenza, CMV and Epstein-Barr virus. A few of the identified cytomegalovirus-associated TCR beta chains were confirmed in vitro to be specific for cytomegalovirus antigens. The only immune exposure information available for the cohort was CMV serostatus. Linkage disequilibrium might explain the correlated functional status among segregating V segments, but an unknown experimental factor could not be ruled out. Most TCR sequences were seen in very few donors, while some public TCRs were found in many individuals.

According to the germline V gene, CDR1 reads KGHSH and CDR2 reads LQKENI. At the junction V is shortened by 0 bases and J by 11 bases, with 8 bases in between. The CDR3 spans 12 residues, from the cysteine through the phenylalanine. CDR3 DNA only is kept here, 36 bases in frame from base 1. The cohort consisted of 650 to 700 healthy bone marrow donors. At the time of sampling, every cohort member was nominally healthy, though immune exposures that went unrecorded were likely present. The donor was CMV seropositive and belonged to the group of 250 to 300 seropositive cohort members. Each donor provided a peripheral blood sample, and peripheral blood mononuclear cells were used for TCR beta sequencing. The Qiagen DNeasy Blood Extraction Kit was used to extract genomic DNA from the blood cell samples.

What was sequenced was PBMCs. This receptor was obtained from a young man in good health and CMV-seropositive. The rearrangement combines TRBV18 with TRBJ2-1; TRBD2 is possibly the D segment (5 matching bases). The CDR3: CASSPPKRKQFF. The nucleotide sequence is TGTGCCAGCTCACCACCGAAGCGGAAGCAGTTCTTC.